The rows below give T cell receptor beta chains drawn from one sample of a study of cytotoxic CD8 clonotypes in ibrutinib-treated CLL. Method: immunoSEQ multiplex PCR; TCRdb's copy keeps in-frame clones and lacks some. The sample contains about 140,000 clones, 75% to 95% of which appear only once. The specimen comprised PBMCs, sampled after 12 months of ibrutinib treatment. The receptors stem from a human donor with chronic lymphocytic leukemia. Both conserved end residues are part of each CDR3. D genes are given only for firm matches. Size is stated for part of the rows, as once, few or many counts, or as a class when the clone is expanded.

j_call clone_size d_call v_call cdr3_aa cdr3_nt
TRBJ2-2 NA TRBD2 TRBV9 CASSGTSGLPGELFF TGTGCCAGCAGCGGGACTAGCGGTTTACCCGGGGAGCTGTTTTTT
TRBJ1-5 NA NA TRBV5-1 CASSLEGQPQHF TGCGCCAGCAGCTTGGAGGGTCAGCCCCAGCATTTT
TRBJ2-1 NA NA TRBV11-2 CASSLVDTSRIF TGTGCCAGCAGCTTAGTCGATACTAGTAGGATCTTC
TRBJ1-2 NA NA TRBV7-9 CASSQLNYGYTF TGTGCCAGCAGCCAACTGAACTATGGCTACACCTTC
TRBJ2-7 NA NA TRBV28 CASSLIASILYEQYF TGTGCCAGCAGTTTGATTGCTAGTATCCTCTACGAGCAGTACTTC
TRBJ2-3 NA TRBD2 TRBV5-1 CASSFLAGGVDTQYF TGCGCCAGCAGCTTCCTAGCGGGAGGGGTAGATACGCAGTATTTT
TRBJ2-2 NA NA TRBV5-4 CASSPLEVGELFF TGTGCCAGCAGCCCGTTAGAGGTCGGGGAGCTGTTTTTT
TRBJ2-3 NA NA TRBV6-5 CASSYLGAGITDTQYF TGTGCCAGCAGCTACCTGGGGGCTGGGATAACAGATACGCAGTATTTT
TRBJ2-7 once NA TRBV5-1 CASSPDRLGDYEQYF TGCGCCAGCAGTCCCGACCGCTTAGGGGACTACGAGCAGTACTTC
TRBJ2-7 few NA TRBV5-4 CASSSWVSGFSYEQYF TGTGCCAGCAGCTCCTGGGTTAGTGGTTTTTCCTACGAGCAGTACTTC
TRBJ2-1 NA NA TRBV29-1 CSVDSEFYNEQFF TGCAGCGTGGACAGCGAGTTCTACAATGAGCAGTTCTTC
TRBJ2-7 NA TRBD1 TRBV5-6 CASSEKTGLYEQYF TGTGCCAGCAGCGAGAAGACAGGGCTCTACGAGCAGTACTTC
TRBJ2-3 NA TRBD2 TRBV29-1 CSVEEPASGSPDTQYF TGCAGCGTTGAAGAACCGGCTAGCGGGAGCCCCGATACGCAGTATTTT
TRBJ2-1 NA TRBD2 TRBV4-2 CASSQEDTSGSNEQFF TGTGCCAGCAGCCAAGAGGACACTAGCGGGAGCAATGAGCAGTTCTTC
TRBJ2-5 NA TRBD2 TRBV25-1 CASSEVLAGSETQYF TGTGCCAGCAGTGAGGTACTAGCGGGATCCGAGACCCAGTACTTC
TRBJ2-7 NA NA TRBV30 CAWAGDTHEQYF TGTGCCTGGGCTGGAGACACGCACGAGCAGTACTTC
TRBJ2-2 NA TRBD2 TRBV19 CASTREGRGAGELFF TGTGCCAGTACGCGGGAGGGCCGCGGCGCCGGGGAGCTGTTTTTT
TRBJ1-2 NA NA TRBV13 CASSLVGRFYGYTF TGTGCCAGCAGCCTGGTGGGACGGTTCTATGGCTACACCTTC
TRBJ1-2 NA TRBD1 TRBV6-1 CASSEQGADSGGYTF TGTGCCAGCAGTGAGCAGGGGGCCGATTCTGGTGGCTACACCTTC
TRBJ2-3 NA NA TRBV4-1 CASSQGPEVVTQYF TGCGCCAGCAGCCAGGGACCCGAGGTAGTAACGCAGTATTTT
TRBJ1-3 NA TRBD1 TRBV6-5 CASSYETGAGNTIYF TGTGCCAGCAGTTACGAGACAGGGGCTGGAAACACCATATATTTT
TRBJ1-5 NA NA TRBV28 CASSQDSHNQPQHF TGTGCCAGCAGTCAGGACAGCCACAATCAGCCCCAGCATTTT
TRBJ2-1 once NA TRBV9 CASSATPDGPEQFF TGTGCCAGCAGCGCAACCCCGGACGGTCCTGAGCAGTTCTTC
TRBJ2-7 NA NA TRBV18 CASSPDRYEQYF TGTGCCAGCTCTCCCGACCGGTACGAGCAGTACTTC
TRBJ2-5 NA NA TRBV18 CASSPQGSYQETQYF TGTGCCAGCTCACCACAGGGTTCGTACCAAGAGACCCAGTACTTC
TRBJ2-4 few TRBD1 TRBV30 CAWSVGTGRNIQYF TGTGCCTGGAGTGTAGGGACAGGGAGGAACATTCAGTACTTC
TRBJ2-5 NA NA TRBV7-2 CASSLVQDYQETQYF TGTGCCAGCAGCTTAGTACAGGATTACCAAGAGACCCAGTACTTC
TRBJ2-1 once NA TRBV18 CASSPGERNEQFF TGTGCCAGCTCACCTGGGGAACGGAATGAGCAGTTCTTC
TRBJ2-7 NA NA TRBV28 CASSNTPYEQYF TGTGCCAGCAGTAATACACCCTACGAGCAGTACTTC
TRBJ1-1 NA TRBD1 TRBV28 CASSLGQTNTEAFF TGTGCCAGCAGTCTGGGACAGACGAACACTGAAGCTTTCTTT
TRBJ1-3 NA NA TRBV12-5 CASGSGDQGNTIYF TGTGCTAGTGGATCTGGGGACCAGGGAAACACCATATATTTT
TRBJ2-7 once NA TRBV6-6 CASSDHYEQYF TGTGCCAGCAGTGACCACTACGAGCAGTACTTC
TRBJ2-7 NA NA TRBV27 CASSLRGITYEQYF TGTGCCAGCAGTTTGCGCGGGATAACCTACGAGCAGTACTTC
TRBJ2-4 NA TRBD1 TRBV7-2 CASSFGQGKNIQYF TGTGCCAGCAGCTTCGGACAGGGGAAAAACATTCAGTACTTC
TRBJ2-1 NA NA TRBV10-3 CAISESTPGLLSYNEQFF TGTGCCATCAGTGAGTCGACCCCAGGGCTCCTCTCCTACAATGAGCAGTTCTTC
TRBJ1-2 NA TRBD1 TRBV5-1 CASSWWGQTSYGYTF TGCGCCAGCAGCTGGTGGGGACAGACCTCCTATGGCTACACCTTC